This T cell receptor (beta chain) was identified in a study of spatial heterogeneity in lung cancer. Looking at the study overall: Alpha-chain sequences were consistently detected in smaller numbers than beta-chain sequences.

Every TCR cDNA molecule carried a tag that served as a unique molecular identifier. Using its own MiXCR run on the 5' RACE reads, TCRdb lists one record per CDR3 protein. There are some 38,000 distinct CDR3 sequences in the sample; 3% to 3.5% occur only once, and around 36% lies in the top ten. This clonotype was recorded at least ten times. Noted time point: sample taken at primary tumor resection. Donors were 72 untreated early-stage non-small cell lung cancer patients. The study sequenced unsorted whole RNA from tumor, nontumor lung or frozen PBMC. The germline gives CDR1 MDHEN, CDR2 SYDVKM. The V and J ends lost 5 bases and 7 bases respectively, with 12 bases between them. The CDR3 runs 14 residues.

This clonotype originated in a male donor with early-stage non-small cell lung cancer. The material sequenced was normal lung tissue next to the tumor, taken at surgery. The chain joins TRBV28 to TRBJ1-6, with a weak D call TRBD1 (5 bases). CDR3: CASSLGPRNSPLHF. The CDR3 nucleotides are TGTGCCAGCAGTCTGGGGCCGCGAAATTCACCCCTCCACTTT.